This T cell receptor (beta chain) stems from a study of T cell responses to AZD1222 COVID-19 vaccine. Study-wide results and caveats: Females made up more of the donors, who were largely white British, and clonal diversity may have come out too low. Dominant CD4 TCR responses targeted spike regions 160-218 and 743-854.

Turning to this clone: The antigen is undetermined.

Data came from immunoSEQ multiplex PCR; TCRdb stores just in-frame clones and leaves some out. The table includes 97,000 or so clones, 88% detected once. This CDR3 region has 11 residues. CDR1 and CDR2 (germline): SEHNR, FQNEAQ (reference sequence). Trimming took 2 bases from V and 8 from J, leaving 6 bases between them. The clonotype comes from an adult in good health. This specimen was peripheral blood, taken on day 0 of AZD1222 vaccination. The rearrangement uses TRBV7-9 and TRBJ1-1; no reliable D call. CDR3 sequence reads: CASSLNSEAFF. The CDR3 coding sequence is TGTGCCAGCAGCTTAAACAGCGAAGCTTTCTTT.